Listed below are T cell receptor beta chains from one sample, sequenced in a study of OX40 agonist ivuxolimab in advanced cancers. This table comes from immunoSEQ multiplex PCR, and its TCRdb copy is limited to in-frame clones, with some not included. The profile covers over 60,000 clones, with 85% to 90% appearing a single time and 0.86% taken by the ten largest. The sample consisted of CD4+ or CD8+ T cells sorted from blood, taken in a trial of the OX40 agonist ivuxolimab. The receptors derive from an adult with an advanced solid tumor such as melanoma, head and neck, liver or kidney cancer. Each CDR3 is given with its conserved first and last residue. D genes are given only for firm matches. The size entry is marked missing in some rows and otherwise reads once, few, many or a size class.

d_gene: -; j_gene: TRBJ1-1; v_gene: TRBV15; len: 13; abundance: -; CDR3nt: TGTGCCACCAGCAGAGTTTTCGGGGCTGAAGCTTTCTTT; CDR3aa: CATSRVFGAEAFF
d_gene: -; j_gene: TRBJ1-4; v_gene: TRBV7-9; len: 15; abundance: -; CDR3nt: TGTGCCAGCAGCTTAGCTGGGGGATTAGGTGAAAAACTGTTTTTT; CDR3aa: CASSLAGGLGEKLFF
d_gene: -; j_gene: TRBJ1-4; v_gene: TRBV5-1; len: 13; abundance: -; CDR3nt: TGCGCCAGCAGCTTGGAGCCGAATGAAAAACTGTTTTTT; CDR3aa: CASSLEPNEKLFF
d_gene: -; j_gene: TRBJ2-1; v_gene: TRBV11-2; len: 15; abundance: -; CDR3nt: TGTGCCAGCAGCTTAGGACAGAACTCCTACAATGAGCAGTTCTTC; CDR3aa: CASSLGQNSYNEQFF
d_gene: TRBD1; j_gene: TRBJ1-1; v_gene: TRBV5-1; len: 17; abundance: -; CDR3nt: TGCGCCAGCAGCTTGAATGTTTACAGGGGGTCTTCCGCTGAAGCTTTCTTT; CDR3aa: CASSLNVYRGSSAEAFF
d_gene: -; j_gene: TRBJ2-5; v_gene: TRBV28; len: 13; abundance: -; CDR3nt: TGTGCCAGCAGTTTATCCGGCGGGGAGACCCAGTACTTC; CDR3aa: CASSLSGGETQYF
d_gene: TRBD1; j_gene: TRBJ1-4; v_gene: TRBV4-1; len: 15; abundance: -; CDR3nt: TGCGCCAGCAGCCCGGGGGACAGGGACGGTGAAAAACTGTTTTTT; CDR3aa: CASSPGDRDGEKLFF
d_gene: -; j_gene: TRBJ2-2; v_gene: TRBV7-8; len: 12; abundance: -; CDR3nt: TGTGCCAGCAGCCCGGGCTTTGGGGAGCTGTTTTTT; CDR3aa: CASSPGFGELFF
d_gene: -; j_gene: TRBJ2-7; v_gene: TRBV15; len: 16; abundance: -; CDR3nt: TGTGCCACCAGCCGGAGTCCAGGTGGCAGCTCCTACGAGCAGTACTTC; CDR3aa: CATSRSPGGSSYEQYF
d_gene: -; j_gene: TRBJ1-2; v_gene: TRBV18; len: 14; abundance: -; CDR3nt: TGTGCCAGCTCACCAGAAAGGGTTACGTATGGCTACACCTTC; CDR3aa: CASSPERVTYGYTF
d_gene: -; j_gene: TRBJ1-1; v_gene: TRBV28; len: 16; abundance: -; CDR3nt: TGTGCCAGCAGTTTGATTGGGCTCCAGGTGAACACTGAAGCTTTCTTT; CDR3aa: CASSLIGLQVNTEAFF
d_gene: TRBD1; j_gene: TRBJ2-5; v_gene: TRBV30; len: 12; abundance: -; CDR3nt: TGTGCCTGGTCAGGGGGCGGGGAGACCCAGTACTTC; CDR3aa: CAWSGGGETQYF
d_gene: -; j_gene: TRBJ1-5; v_gene: TRBV6-1; len: 17; abundance: once; CDR3nt: TGTGCCAGCAGTGAAGATGTCGGAGGGAATAGCAATCAGCCCCAGCATTTT; CDR3aa: CASSEDVGGNSNQPQHF
d_gene: -; j_gene: TRBJ2-2; v_gene: TRBV5-4; len: 16; abundance: -; CDR3nt: TGTGCCAGCAGCCGGAGGGCAGGGGGTCAAACCGGGGAGCTGTTTTTT; CDR3aa: CASSRRAGGQTGELFF
d_gene: TRBD2; j_gene: TRBJ2-1; v_gene: TRBV15; len: 15; abundance: -; CDR3nt: TGTGCCACCAGCATTTTGACTAGCGGCATCAATGAGCAGTTCTTC; CDR3aa: CATSILTSGINEQFF
d_gene: -; j_gene: TRBJ2-5; v_gene: TRBV28; len: 14; abundance: -; CDR3nt: TGTGCCAGCAGCCCTACAGGGGAGGGAAAGACCCAGTACTTC; CDR3aa: CASSPTGEGKTQYF
d_gene: -; j_gene: TRBJ2-5; v_gene: TRBV7-2; len: 11; abundance: -; CDR3nt: TGTGCCAGCAGCCTCACGGAGACCCAGTACTTC; CDR3aa: CASSLTETQYF
d_gene: TRBD1; j_gene: TRBJ1-2; v_gene: TRBV7-9; len: 16; abundance: -; CDR3nt: TGTGCCAGCAGCTTCTTGGACAGGGGGGGATACTATGGCTACACCTTC; CDR3aa: CASSFLDRGGYYGYTF
d_gene: -; j_gene: TRBJ1-3; v_gene: TRBV7-3; len: 15; abundance: -; CDR3nt: TGTGCCAGCAGCGCTCAGGGAGGGGCTGGAAACACCATATATTTT; CDR3aa: CASSAQGGAGNTIYF
d_gene: TRBD2; j_gene: TRBJ2-7; v_gene: TRBV7-2; len: 15; abundance: -; CDR3nt: TGTGCCAGCAGCAAAAGCGGGGGGACCACCTACGAGCAGTACTTC; CDR3aa: CASSKSGGTTYEQYF
d_gene: -; j_gene: TRBJ1-2; v_gene: TRBV28; len: 12; abundance: -; CDR3nt: TGTGCCAGCAGTTTAGGGTCGGGGGGCTACACCTTC; CDR3aa: CASSLGSGGYTF
d_gene: -; j_gene: TRBJ1-2; v_gene: TRBV6-1; len: 13; abundance: -; CDR3nt: TGTGCCAGCAGTTTCCTTGACCGCTATGGCTACACCTTC; CDR3aa: CASSFLDRYGYTF
d_gene: -; j_gene: TRBJ2-2; v_gene: TRBV4-1; len: 18; abundance: -; CDR3nt: TGCGCCAGCAGCCAAGCCCCCCGCTCAGGGGTAGGGACCGGGGAGCTGTTTTTT; CDR3aa: CASSQAPRSGVGTGELFF
d_gene: -; j_gene: TRBJ1-1; v_gene: TRBV10-3; len: 12; abundance: -; CDR3nt: TGTGCCATCAGTGTGTCCGAAGGTGGAGCTTTCTTT; CDR3aa: CAISVSEGGAFF
d_gene: TRBD1; j_gene: TRBJ1-1; v_gene: TRBV28; len: 15; abundance: few; CDR3nt: TGTGCCAGCAGTTTACCACAGGGGAGGCACACTGAAGCTTTCTTT; CDR3aa: CASSLPQGRHTEAFF
d_gene: TRBD1; j_gene: TRBJ1-1; v_gene: TRBV28; len: 14; abundance: -; CDR3nt: TGTGCCAGTAGGACAGGGTGGGGTGTTACTGAAGCTTTCTTT; CDR3aa: CASRTGWGVTEAFF
d_gene: -; j_gene: TRBJ1-2; v_gene: TRBV19; len: 16; abundance: -; CDR3nt: TGTGCCAGTAGTATAGGGGCCAGCCAAGCTAACTATGGCTACACCTTC; CDR3aa: CASSIGASQANYGYTF
d_gene: -; j_gene: TRBJ2-7; v_gene: TRBV6-6; len: 12; abundance: -; CDR3nt: TGTGCCAGCAGTTCCCCTCCATACGAGCAGTACTTC; CDR3aa: CASSSPPYEQYF
d_gene: -; j_gene: TRBJ2-3; v_gene: TRBV11-3; len: 16; abundance: -; CDR3nt: TGTGCCAGCAGCTTAGGCGCGGATTCCCTCACAGATACGCAGTATTTT; CDR3aa: CASSLGADSLTDTQYF
d_gene: TRBD1; j_gene: TRBJ1-1; v_gene: TRBV18; len: 14; abundance: -; CDR3nt: TGTGCCAGCTCACCCCAAGACAGGGAGACTGAAGCTTTCTTT; CDR3aa: CASSPQDRETEAFF
d_gene: TRBD1; j_gene: TRBJ1-1; v_gene: TRBV6-6; len: 16; abundance: -; CDR3nt: TGTGCCAGCACCAAGACAGGGGGCGGGATGAACACTGAAGCTTTCTTT; CDR3aa: CASTKTGGGMNTEAFF
d_gene: -; j_gene: TRBJ2-2; v_gene: TRBV10-3; len: 14; abundance: -; CDR3nt: TGTGCCATCAGTGGAAGGGACCCACCCGGGGAGCTGTTTTTT; CDR3aa: CAISGRDPPGELFF
d_gene: TRBD1; j_gene: TRBJ1-2; v_gene: TRBV28; len: 14; abundance: -; CDR3nt: TGTGCCAGCAGTTTATACAGGGGCCCCTATGGCTACACCTTC; CDR3aa: CASSLYRGPYGYTF